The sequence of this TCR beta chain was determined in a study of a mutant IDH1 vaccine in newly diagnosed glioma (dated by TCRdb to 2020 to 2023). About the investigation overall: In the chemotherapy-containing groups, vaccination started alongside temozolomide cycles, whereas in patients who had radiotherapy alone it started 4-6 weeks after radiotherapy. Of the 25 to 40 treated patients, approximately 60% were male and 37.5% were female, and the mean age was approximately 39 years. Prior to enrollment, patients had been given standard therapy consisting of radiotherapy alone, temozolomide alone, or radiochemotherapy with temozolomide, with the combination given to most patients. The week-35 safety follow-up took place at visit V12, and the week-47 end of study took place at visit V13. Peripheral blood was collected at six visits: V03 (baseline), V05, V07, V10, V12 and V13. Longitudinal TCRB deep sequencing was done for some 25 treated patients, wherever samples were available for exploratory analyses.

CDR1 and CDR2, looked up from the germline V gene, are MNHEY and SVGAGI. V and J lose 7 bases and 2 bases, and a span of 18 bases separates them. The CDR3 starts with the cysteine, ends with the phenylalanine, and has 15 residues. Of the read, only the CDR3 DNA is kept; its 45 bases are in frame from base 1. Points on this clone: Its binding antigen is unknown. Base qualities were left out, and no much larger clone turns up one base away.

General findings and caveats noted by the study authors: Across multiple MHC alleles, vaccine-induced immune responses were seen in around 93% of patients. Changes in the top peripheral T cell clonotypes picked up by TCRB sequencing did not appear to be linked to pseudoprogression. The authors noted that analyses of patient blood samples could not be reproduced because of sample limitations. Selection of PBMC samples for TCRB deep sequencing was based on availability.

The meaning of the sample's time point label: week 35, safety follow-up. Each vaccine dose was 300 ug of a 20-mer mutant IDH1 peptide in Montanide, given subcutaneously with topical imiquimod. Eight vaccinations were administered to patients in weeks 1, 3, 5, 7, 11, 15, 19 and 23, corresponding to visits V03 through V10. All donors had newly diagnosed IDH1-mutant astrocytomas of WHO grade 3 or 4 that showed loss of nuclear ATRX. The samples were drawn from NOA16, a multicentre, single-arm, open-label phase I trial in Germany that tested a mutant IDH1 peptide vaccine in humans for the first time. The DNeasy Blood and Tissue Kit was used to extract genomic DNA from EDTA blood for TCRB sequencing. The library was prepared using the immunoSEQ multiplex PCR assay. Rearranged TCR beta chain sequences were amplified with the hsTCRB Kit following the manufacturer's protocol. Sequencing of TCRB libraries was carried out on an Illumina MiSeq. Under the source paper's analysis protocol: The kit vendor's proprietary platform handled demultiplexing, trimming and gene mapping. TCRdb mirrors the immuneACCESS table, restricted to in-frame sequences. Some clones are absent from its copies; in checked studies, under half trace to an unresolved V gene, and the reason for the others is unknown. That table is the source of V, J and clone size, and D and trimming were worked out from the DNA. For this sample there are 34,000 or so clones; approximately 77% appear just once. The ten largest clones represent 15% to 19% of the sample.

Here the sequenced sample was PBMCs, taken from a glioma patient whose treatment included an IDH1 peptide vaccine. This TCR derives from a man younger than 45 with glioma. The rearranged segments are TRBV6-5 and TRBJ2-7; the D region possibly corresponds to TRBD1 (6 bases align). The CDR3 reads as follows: CASIPRGRWAYEQYF. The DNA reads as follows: TGTGCCAGCATCCCCAGGGGCCGCTGGGCCTACGAGCAGTACTTC.